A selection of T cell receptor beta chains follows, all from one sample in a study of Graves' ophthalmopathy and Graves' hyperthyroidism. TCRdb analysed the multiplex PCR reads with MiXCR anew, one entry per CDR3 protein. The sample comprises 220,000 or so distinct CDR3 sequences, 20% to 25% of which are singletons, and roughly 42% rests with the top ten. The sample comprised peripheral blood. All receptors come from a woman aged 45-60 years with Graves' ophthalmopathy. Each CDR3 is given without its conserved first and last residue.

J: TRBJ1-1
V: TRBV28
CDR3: ASSPLPSSTGNTEAF

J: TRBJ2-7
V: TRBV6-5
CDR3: ASRVGDAGYEQY

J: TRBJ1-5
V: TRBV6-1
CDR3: ASEASWGNQPQH

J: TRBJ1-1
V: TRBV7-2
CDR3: ASRSNSQVNTEAF

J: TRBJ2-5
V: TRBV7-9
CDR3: ASSRSGGGQETQY

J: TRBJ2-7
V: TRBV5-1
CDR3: ASSSGPSTGEQY

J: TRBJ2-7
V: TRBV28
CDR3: ASSPIAGTGNYEQY

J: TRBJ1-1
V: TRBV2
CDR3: ASSEIKANTEAF

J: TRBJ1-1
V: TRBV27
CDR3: ASSLNGQSTEAF

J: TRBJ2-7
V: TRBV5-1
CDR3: ASSIGEARWTSGNEQY

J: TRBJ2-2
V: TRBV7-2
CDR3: ASSFEGTGELF

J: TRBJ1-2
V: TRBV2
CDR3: ASKTGSNYGYT

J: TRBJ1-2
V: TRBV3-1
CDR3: ASSQVLGKEGYT

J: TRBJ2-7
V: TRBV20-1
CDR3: SARDLQGRLSYEQY

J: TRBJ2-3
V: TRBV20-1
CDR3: SAPATRLGLVDTQY

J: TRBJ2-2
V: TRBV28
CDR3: ALGQGGAGELF

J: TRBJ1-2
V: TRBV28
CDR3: ASIGGTNYGYT

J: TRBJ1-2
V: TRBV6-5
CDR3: ASTRPEGPFYGYT

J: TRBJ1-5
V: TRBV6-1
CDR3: ASSLTSGTVPQPQH

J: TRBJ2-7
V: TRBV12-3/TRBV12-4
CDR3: ASRAGGGGRREQY

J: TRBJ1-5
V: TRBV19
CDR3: ASRRDNWGPYSNQPQH

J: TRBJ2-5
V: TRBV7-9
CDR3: ASSPRQGSYQETQY

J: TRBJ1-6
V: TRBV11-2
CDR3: ASSAGPQIHSPLH

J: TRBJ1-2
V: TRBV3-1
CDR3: ASSQVVGGFGYT

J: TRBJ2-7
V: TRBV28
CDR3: ASSIIPSGSSYEQY

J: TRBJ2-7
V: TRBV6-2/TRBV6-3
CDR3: ASRTDRGGLAGGTSYEQY

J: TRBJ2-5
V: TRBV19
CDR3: ASSKNVGETQY

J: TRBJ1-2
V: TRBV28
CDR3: ASSPGARGSNYGYT